Sequencing of this T cell receptor (beta chain) was carried out in a study of human T cells and chemical hapten exposure. The wider study: Patients, mostly women, had alopecia areata, alopecia totalis or alopecia universalis. Study-level findings and limits: With regard to DPC sensitization, TCRs above 1 in 1000 frequency did not change.

Time point denoted: patch test 1, 2 weeks after DPC sensitization. Treatment here: therapeutic diphenylcyclopropenone sensitization with weekly scalp DPC. Extraction yielded total RNA from whole blood (unfractionated). TCRdb used MiXCR to reprocess the RACE reads, holding one entry per CDR3 protein. This sample has about 110,000 distinct CDR3 sequences, with about 11% found just once. This clonotype was detected ten times or more. As yet, its antigen is unknown. Germline V gene lookup returns CDR1 MNHEY and CDR2 SMNVEV (reference sequence). This CDR3 region has 14 residues. V lost 1 base and J 3 bases, leaving 4 bases between the germline ends.

The sequence was collected from a woman aged 40-49 years with alopecia areata. Some clones in this sample may be carry-over from other donors' samples. The specimen comprised whole blood, sampled in connection with sensitization to the hapten diphenylcyclopropenone (DPC). This sequence joins TRBV27 and TRBJ1-6, with unresolved D. CDR3 sequence: CASSLYSYNSPLHF. As DNA, the CDR3 is TGTGCCAGCAGTTTATACAGCTATAATTCACCCCTCCACTTT.